One and the same sample provided the 2 T cell receptor beta chains below, sequenced in a study of metastatic and nonmetastatic thyroid tumors. TCRdb reprocessed the PCR reads using MiXCR. Seen here are about 92,000 clones, about 15% observed once, and the top ten hold around 3.3%. Not a single patient had been given any form of treatment at any point before undergoing thyroid surgery. Sequencing used blood. The receptors originated from a female donor with papillary thyroid cancer or a benign thyroid nodule (not recorded which). Some clones in this sample may be carry-over from other donors' samples.

This clone was counted ten times or more. V is TRBV20-1 and J is TRBJ2-7; D may correspond to TRBD1 or TRBD2 (5 bases each). The CDR3 has 14 residues. Trimming pared 5 bases from V and 3 bases from J, leaving 17 bases between. Germline lookup yields CDR1 DFQATT and CDR2 SNEGSKA (reference sequence). DNA of the CDR3: TGCAGTGCTCCCCGGACATCGGGAATCTACGAGCAGTACTTC. Amino acid sequence: CSAPRTSGIYEQYF.

At least ten counts were recorded for this clone. The chain is built from TRBV6-1 and TRBJ1-1; D is unresolved. From germline, CDR1 is MNHNS and CDR2 SASEGT. The CDR3 length is 15 residues. The germline V and J ends were trimmed by 6 bases and 5 bases, with 19 bases remaining between them. The CDR3 reads CASSQTAQVGTEAFF. CDR3 coding DNA: TGTGCCAGCAGCCAAACGGCGCAAGTAGGGACTGAAGCTTTCTTT.